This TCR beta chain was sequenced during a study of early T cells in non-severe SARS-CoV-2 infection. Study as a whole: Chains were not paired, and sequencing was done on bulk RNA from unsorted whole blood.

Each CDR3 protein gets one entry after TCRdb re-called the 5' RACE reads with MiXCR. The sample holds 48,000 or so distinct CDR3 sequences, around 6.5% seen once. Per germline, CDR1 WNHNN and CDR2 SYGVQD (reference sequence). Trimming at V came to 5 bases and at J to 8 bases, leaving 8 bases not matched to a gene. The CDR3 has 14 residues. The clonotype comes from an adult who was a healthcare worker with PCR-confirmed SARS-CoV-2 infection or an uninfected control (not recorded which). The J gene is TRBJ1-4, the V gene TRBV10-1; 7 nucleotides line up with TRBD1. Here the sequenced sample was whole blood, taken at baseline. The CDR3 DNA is TGCGCCAGCAGTCCAGGGGGGATTGAAGAAAAACTGTTTTTT. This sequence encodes CASSPGGIEEKLFF.